Each of the 23 T cell receptor beta chains below was sequenced from the same sample in a study of siplizumab effects on memory and regulatory T cells. Method: immunoSEQ multiplex PCR; TCRdb's copy keeps in-frame clones and lacks some. The sample shows approximately 100,000 clones, about 94% of them seen only once. The sequenced sample consisted of non-Treg CD4+ T cells sorted from blood. These receptors originate from a human donor in good health.

The chain recombines TRBV2 with TRBJ2-3; D assignment may be TRBD1 or TRBD2 (5 bases each). Germline assignment: CDR1 SNHLY and CDR2 FYNNEI. This CDR3 is 12 amino acids long. V dropped 8 bases and J dropped 1 base, with 7 bases sitting between them. The CDR3 loop is CASGGGTDTQYF. In nucleotides, the CDR3 is TGTGCCAGCGGGGGAGGCACAGATACGCAGTATTTT.

The rearrangement links TRBV7-8 to TRBJ2-5; TRBD1 matches at 7 bases. V shed 5 bases, J shed 2 bases, and the junction held 2 bases outside the gene matches. CDR1 SGHVS and CDR2 FQNEAQ come from the germline V gene. CDR3 length equals 13 residues. CDR3 DNA sequence: TGTGCCAGCAGCCAGGACAGGCAAGAGACCCAGTACTTC. Amino acids: CASSQDRQETQYF. The full variable domain, its missing parts supplied by reference TRBV7-8 and TRBJ2-5, is GAGVSQSPRYKVAKRGQDVALRCDPISGHVSLFWYQQALGQGPEFLTYFQNEAQLDKSGLPSDRFFAERPEGSVSTLKIQRTQQEDSAVYLCASSQDRQETQYFGPGTRLLVL.

This clone occurred once. The chain recombines TRBV6-5 with TRBJ1-2; TRBD1 might be the D (5 bases). The CDR3 extends over 13 amino acids. The germline gives CDR1 MNHEY, CDR2 SVGAGI. Trimming removed 5 bases at V and 8 bases at J, with 15 bases between. The CDR3: CASSQPGPEGYTF. For the CDR3, the DNA is TGTGCCAGCAGTCAACCGGGACCAGAGGGCTACACCTTC.

This chain connects TRBV19 to TRBJ1-4; 12 nucleotides line up with TRBD1. In germline, CDR1 is LNHDA, CDR2 SQIVND (reference sequence). CDR3 length equals 18 residues. J lost 3 bases, V lost 9 bases, and 14 bases had no gene match. The CDR3 sequence: CARYHIGTGGGANEKLFF. Here the CDR3 DNA reads TGTGCCAGATACCATATAGGGACAGGGGGCGGAGCTAATGAAAAACTGTTTTTT.

V is TRBV14 and J is TRBJ2-1; 9 bases map to TRBD1. Trimming took 4 bases from V and 7 from J; bases not matched to a gene: 2. Germline CDR1 and CDR2: SGHDN and FVKESK. The CDR3 runs to 13 residues. The CDR3 DNA sequence: TGTGCCAGCAGCCCGGGACAGGGAAATGAGCAGTTCTTC. Encoded protein: CASSPGQGNEQFF.

The chain employs TRBV5-4 and TRBJ1-2; 8 bases agree with TRBD1. Germline values: CDR1 SGHNT, CDR2 YYREEE (reference sequence). Trimming cost V 4 bases and J 1 base; bases outside gene matches: 6. The CDR3 runs 15 residues. The CDR3 nucleotides read TGTGCCAGCAGCGCGACAGGGGCAATTAACTATGGCTACACCTTC. Translated, it gives CASSATGAINYGYTF.

The CDR3: CASSKWNDRGNEQYF. CDR3 bases: TGTGCCAGCAGCAAGTGGAATGACAGGGGCAACGAGCAGTACTTC. The rearrangement joins TRBV21-1 to TRBJ2-7; the table assigns TRBD1, which was not confirmed against the DNA. TRBV21-1 corresponds to a pseudogene. The CDR3 length is 15 residues.

This clone was seen more than once but under ten times. The chain joins TRBV28 to TRBJ1-1; 7 bases map to TRBD1. After removal of 3 bases from V and 5 bases from J, the junction contained 9 bases not matched to a gene. The CDR3 is 15 amino acids. Germline loops: CDR1 MDHEN, CDR2 SYDVKM. The CDR3 here is CASSFAGAQGTEAFF. The CDR3 bases are TGTGCCAGCAGTTTTGCAGGGGCACAGGGGACTGAAGCTTTCTTT.

V gene TRBV10-3 combines with J gene TRBJ2-2; D perhaps matches TRBD2 (5 bases). The CDR3 is made up of 17 amino acids. CDR1 is ENHRY, CDR2 SYGVKD, per germline. The ends were cut back, 0 bases at V and 1 base at J, with 12 bases in the middle. The DNA for the CDR3 is TGTGCCATCAGTGAGTCCCGAGCGGACGTGAACACCGGGGAGCTGTTTTTT. Translating it yields CAISESRADVNTGELFF.

CDR3 residues: CASSQGGEKLFF. In DNA, the CDR3 is TGCGCCAGCAGCCAAGGGGGTGAAAAACTGTTTTTT. The chain combines TRBV4-1 with TRBJ1-4; D unresolved. The CDR3 is made up of 12 amino acids. The germline V and J ends were trimmed by 1 base and 7 bases, with 4 bases remaining between them. CDR1 MGHRA and CDR2 YSYEKL come from the germline V gene.

The chain joins TRBV20-1 to TRBJ2-5, with D unclear. V was shortened by 0 bases and J by 6 bases, with 5 bases between the two germline ends. Germline V gives CDR1 DFQATT, CDR2 SNEGSKA (reference sequence). The CDR3 totals 11 residues. CDR3 coding DNA: TGCAGTGCTAGAGAAGTGCAGACCCAGTACTTC. It encodes CSAREVQTQYF.

This clone was seen more than once but under ten times. This chain connects TRBV30 to TRBJ1-6, with D unresolved. V was shortened by 2 bases and J by 9 bases, with 8 bases between the two germline ends. From germline, CDR1 is GTSNPN and CDR2 SVGIG (reference sequence). The CDR3 is made up of 12 amino acids. The CDR3 sequence is CAWSPPSSPLHF. DNA of the CDR3: TGTGCCTGGAGTCCCCCATCTTCACCCCTCCACTTT.

This clone has more than one count but fewer than ten. The chain couples TRBV10-3 to TRBJ1-1, with a weak D call TRBD1 (5 bases). The germline CDR1 and CDR2 sequences are ENHRY and SYGVKD. V was pared by 10 bases and J by 0 bases, with 18 bases between. CDR3 length: 15 amino acids. The CDR3 spells CATTPEDTLNTEAFF. CDR3 DNA sequence: TGTGCCACAACACCAGAGGACACTTTGAACACTGAAGCTTTCTTT.

V usage is TRBV4-2 and J usage is TRBJ1-2; D gene ambiguous. The CDR3 spans 15 residues. Germline CDR1 is LGHNA and CDR2 is YNFKEQ. V lost 0 bases to trimming and J lost 4 bases, with 12 bases between them. The CDR3, as DNA: TGTGCCAGCAGCCAAGATCTTGCCCTTTCCTATGGCTACACCTTC. Protein product: CASSQDLALSYGYTF.

This clone was picked up a small number of times. The V gene is TRBV5-5, the J gene TRBJ1-2, with unresolved D. V lost 0 bases, J lost 7 bases, and 19 bases lay in between. CDR1 SGHKS and CDR2 YYEKEE come from the germline V gene (reference sequence). The CDR3 is made up of 16 amino acids. The DNA of the CDR3 is TGTGCCAGCAGCTTGGACAGCTTTTGGGGTCAAGGTGGCTACACCTTC. It yields the protein CASSLDSFWGQGGYTF.

V gene TRBV7-3 combines with J gene TRBJ2-5; no firm D call. The CDR3 contains 11 residues. Trimming cost V 4 bases and J 3 bases, with 3 bases left between them. CDR1 and CDR2 (germline): SGHTA, FQGTGA. For the CDR3, the DNA is TGTGCCAGCAGCTCGAAAGAGACCCAGTACTTC. Its protein product is CASSSKETQYF.

As for this clone: An end of the junction differs from the germline gene, which may be a read error. The sample carries other DNA sequences with the same CDR3. The chain employs TRBV19 and TRBJ2-7; the D call may be TRBD1 or TRBD2 (6 bases each). CDR1 is LNHDA, CDR2 SQIVND, per germline (reference sequence). CDR3 length: 15 residues. CDR3 nucleotide sequence: TGTGCTAGTAGTAGGGGGGAGCTTGGTCCCTACGAGCAGTACTTC. Amino acid sequence: CASSRGELGPYEQYF.

About this clone itself: At one of its ends the junction is not consistent with the germline gene, which may arise from a read error. The chain uses TRBV5-6 and TRBJ2-7, with 8 bases matching TRBD1. CDR1 SGHDT and CDR2 YYEEEE come from the germline V gene. The CDR3 extends over 12 amino acids. CDR3 DNA: TGTGCCAGCAGCCCGGGACAGGCCCTCATGAACTTC. Protein: CASSPGQALMNF.

V gene TRBV10-3 combines with J gene TRBJ1-5, with D perhaps TRBD1 (5 bases). In germline, CDR1 is ENHRY, CDR2 SYGVKD. The CDR3 spans 15 residues. Trimming took 2 bases from V and 0 from J, leaving 8 bases between them. This CDR3 is CAISEVGGSNQPQHF. CDR3 coding DNA: TGTGCCATCAGTGAGGTCGGGGGTAGCAATCAGCCCCAGCATTTT.

This chain connects TRBV5-1 to TRBJ2-3, with D uncertain. Germline V lookup: CDR1 SGHRS, CDR2 YFSETQ. The CDR3 contains 11 residues. Trimming cost V 4 bases and J 8 bases, with 8 bases left between them. The CDR3 protein is CASSPGSTQYF. The CDR3 region has the DNA TGCGCCAGCAGCCCCGGTAGTACGCAGTATTTT.

This chain joins TRBV9 and TRBJ2-7, with TRBD1 identical over 11 bases. The CDR3 has 14 amino acids. The germline V gene encodes CDR1 SGDLS and CDR2 YYNGEE. V shed 4 bases and J 4 bases; nucleotides not matched to a gene: 4. This chain's CDR3 is CASSPGQGAYEQYF. CDR3 DNA: TGTGCCAGCAGCCCCGGACAGGGGGCTTACGAGCAGTACTTC.

V usage is TRBV5-8 and J usage is TRBJ1-1, with D uncertain. Germline V lookup: CDR1 SGHTS, CDR2 YDEGEE. This CDR3 region has 14 residues. Deletions cut 4 bases from V and 1 base from J, with 11 bases between. The CDR3 sequence is CASSLLSGNTEAFF. The CDR3 region has the DNA TGTGCCAGCAGCCTCCTGAGTGGGAACACTGAAGCTTTCTTT.

This sequence joins TRBV27 and TRBJ2-3; 10 nucleotides match TRBD2. Germline V gene sequence: CDR1 MNHEY, CDR2 SMNVEV (reference sequence). Trimming at V came to 5 bases and at J to 4 bases, leaving 9 bases not matched to a gene. CDR3 length equals 16 residues. The CDR3 coding sequence is TGTGCCAGCAGTCAGGCCGGGACTAGCGTGGCAGATACGCAGTATTTT. Translating gives CASSQAGTSVADTQYF.